This T cell receptor beta chain comes out of a study of T cell responses to AZD1222 COVID-19 vaccine. TCRdb's copy holds only in-frame clones and misses some; the assay was immunoSEQ multiplex PCR. The data show 130,000 to 150,000 clones, more than 85% seen once. With regard to this clone: Its antigen is still unknown.

Study observations and caveats: Baseline antibody screening turned up just a handful of seropositive AZD1222 recipients. Repertoires in all cases were sampled only once the peak T cell response had passed.

This clonotype originated in an adult in good health. Sequencing used peripheral blood, obtained on day 0 of AZD1222 vaccination.

The CDR3 region is CASGLGTTNTGELFF. CDR3 nucleotide sequence: TGTGCTAGTGGTTTGGGGACAACGAACACCGGGGAGCTGTTTTTT. This chain joins TRBV12-5 and TRBJ2-2, with TRBD1 as a possible D gene (5 bases). Trimming took 1 base from V and 0 from J, leaving 6 bases between them. There are 15 residues in the CDR3. CDR1 and CDR2 (germline): LGHNT, FRNRAP.